This TCR beta chain derives from a study of technical replicates of blood from a handful of donors. Produced via immunoSEQ multiplex PCR; TCRdb's table is partial and in-frame only. The sample yields fewer than 110,000 clones, 96% seen once. The length of the CDR3 is 13 residues. Germline V gene data show CDR1 as SGHNT and CDR2 as YENEEA. Unmatched junction bases numbered 5, after V lost 6 bases and J lost 8 bases. J is TRBJ1-2 and V is TRBV11-3; 11 bases line up with TRBD1. The sample was T cells isolated from PBMCs. The clonotype comes from a human donor in good health. CDR3 sequence reads: CASRGQGARGYTF. The CDR3 DNA reads as TGTGCCAGCAGAGGACAGGGGGCGCGGGGCTACACCTTC.